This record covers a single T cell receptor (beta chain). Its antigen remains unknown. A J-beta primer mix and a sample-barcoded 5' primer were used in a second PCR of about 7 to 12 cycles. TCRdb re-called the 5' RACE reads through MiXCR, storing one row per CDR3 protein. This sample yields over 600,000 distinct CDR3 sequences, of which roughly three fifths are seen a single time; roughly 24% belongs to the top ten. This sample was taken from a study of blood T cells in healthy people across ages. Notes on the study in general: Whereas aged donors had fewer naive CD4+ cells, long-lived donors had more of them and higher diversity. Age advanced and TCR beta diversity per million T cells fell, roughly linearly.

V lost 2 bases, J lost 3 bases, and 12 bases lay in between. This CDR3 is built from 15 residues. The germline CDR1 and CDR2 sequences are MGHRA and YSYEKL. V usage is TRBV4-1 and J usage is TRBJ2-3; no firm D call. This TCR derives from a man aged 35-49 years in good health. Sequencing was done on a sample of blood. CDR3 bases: TGCGCCAGCAGCCAAATTGGTGTTCCGACAGATACGCAGTATTTT. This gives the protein CASSQIGVPTDTQYF.